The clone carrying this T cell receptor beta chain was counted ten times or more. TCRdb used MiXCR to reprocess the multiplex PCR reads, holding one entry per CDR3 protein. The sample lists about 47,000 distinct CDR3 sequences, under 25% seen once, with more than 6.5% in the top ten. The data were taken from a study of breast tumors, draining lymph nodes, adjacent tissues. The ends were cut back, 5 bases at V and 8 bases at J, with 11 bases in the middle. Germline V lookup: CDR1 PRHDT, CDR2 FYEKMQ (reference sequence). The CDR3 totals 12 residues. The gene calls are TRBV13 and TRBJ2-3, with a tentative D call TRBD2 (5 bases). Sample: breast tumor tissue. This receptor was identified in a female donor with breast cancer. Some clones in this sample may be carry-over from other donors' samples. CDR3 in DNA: TGTGCCAGCAGCCAGGACGAGGGTACGCAGTATTTT. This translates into CASSQDEGTQYF.